The next 28 T cell receptor beta chains were all read from a single sample in a study of shared clonotypes between healthy human individuals. TCRdb's copy holds only in-frame clones and misses some; the assay was immunoSEQ multiplex PCR. The sample has approximately 1.9 million clones, roughly 95% seen once. As defined, naive CD8 cells were CD45RO-negative and positively selected for CCR7, with terminally differentiated effector memory CD45RA+ cells excluded. The specimen was naive CD8+ T cells from PBMCs. The receptors derive from a man aged 18 to 29 in good health. Some clones in this sample may be carry-over from other donors' samples.

This clone has a handful of counts. Other DNA variants within this sample encode the same CDR3. This rearrangement joins TRBV28 to TRBJ2-1, with 10 nucleotides matching TRBD2. V gave up 2 bases and J gave up 5 bases; unmatched junction bases: 0. The CDR3 runs to 14 residues. The germline V gene has CDR1 MDHEN and CDR2 SYDVKM. CDR3 residues: CASSLLAGDNEQFF. As DNA, the CDR3 is TGTGCCAGCAGTTTACTAGCGGGAGACAATGAGCAGTTCTTC.

This chain uses TRBV6-1 with TRBJ2-7, with no clear D. The CDR3 extends over 16 amino acids. Germline assignment: CDR1 MNHNS and CDR2 SASEGT. Trimming cost V 0 bases and J 2 bases, with 14 bases left between them. DNA for the CDR3: TGTGCCAGCAGTGAAGCGCGTAGGGTTGATCCCTACGAGCAGTACTTC. Translation: CASSEARRVDPYEQYF.

The rearrangement uses TRBV30 and TRBJ1-1; TRBD1 is a possible D gene (5 bases). Germline V gene sequence: CDR1 GTSNPN, CDR2 SVGIG (reference sequence). V was pared by 3 bases and J by 1 base, with 9 bases between. The CDR3 contains 13 residues. This chain's CDR3 is CAWSRGRNTEAFF. The CDR3 nucleotides are TGTGCCTGGAGCCGGGGACGGAACACTGAAGCTTTCTTT.

Remarks on this clone: This sample also contains other DNA sequences that code for the same CDR3. The chain couples TRBV28 to TRBJ2-7; D is possibly TRBD2 (6 bases). Germline values: CDR1 MDHEN, CDR2 SYDVKM. V was trimmed by 2 bases and J by 6 bases, leaving 11 bases between them. The CDR3 runs to 13 residues. The CDR3: CASSLEEGGEQYF. In DNA, the CDR3 is TGTGCCAGCAGTTTAGAGGAGGGTGGCGAGCAGTACTTC.

This clone appeared once. The rearrangement joins TRBV10-3 to TRBJ1-1, with D hard to call. CDR3 size: 13 residues. Germline V gene lookup returns CDR1 ENHRY and CDR2 SYGVKD. The V and J ends lost 0 bases and 5 bases respectively, with 7 bases between them. The CDR3 here is CAISESPTTEAFF. CDR3 nucleotide sequence: TGTGCCATCAGTGAGTCCCCAACGACTGAAGCTTTCTTT.

This chain connects TRBV4-2 to TRBJ1-2, with D maybe TRBD1 (6 bases). The CDR3 is 15 amino acids. Between the trimmed V and J ends, which lost 1 base and 5 bases, there was a span of 14 bases. In germline, CDR1 is LGHNA, CDR2 YNFKEQ. The CDR3 bases are TGTGCCAGCAGCCAAGGATACGGGACACCGTATGGCTACACCTTC. Protein product: CASSQGYGTPYGYTF.

The CDR3, as DNA: TGTGCCAGCAGTGGACAGGGGGCTGGTGAGCTGTTTTTT. It encodes CASSGQGAGELFF. This chain connects TRBV6-5 to TRBJ2-2; 11 nucleotides agree with TRBD1. V shed 5 bases and J 11 bases; nucleotides not matched to a gene: 4. This CDR3 contains 13 residues. CDR1 MNHEY and CDR2 SVGAGI come from the germline V gene.

The chain carries TRBV4-3 and TRBJ2-7, with D possibly matching TRBD1 (6 bases). CDR3 length equals 13 residues. The germline V gene encodes CDR1 LGHNA and CDR2 YSLEER. Trimming removed 4 bases at V and 4 bases at J, with 11 bases between. CDR3 nucleotides: TGCGCCAGCAGCCCCAAAAGGGGGTACGAGCAGTACTTC. As protein: CASSPKRGYEQYF.

The J gene is TRBJ1-2, the V gene TRBV19, with 8 bases lining up with TRBD1. CDR3 size: 15 residues. Germline CDR1 and CDR2: LNHDA and SQIVND (reference sequence). Trimming removed 6 bases from V and 5 bases from J; junction bases left unmatched: 11. The CDR3 reads CASRTGENGRYGYTF. As DNA, the CDR3 is TGTGCCAGTAGGACAGGGGAAAATGGGAGGTATGGCTACACCTTC.

The gene calls are TRBV28 and TRBJ1-2; possible D gene TRBD1, 5 bases. The V gene's germline CDR1 is MDHEN and CDR2 SYDVKM. This CDR3 comprises 16 residues. Between the trimmed V and J ends, which lost 7 bases and 6 bases, there was a span of 24 bases. CDR3 coding DNA: TGTGCCAGCACCCTATCCCGACAGCCACCTCTCCATGGCTACACCTTC. It is translated as CASTLSRQPPLHGYTF.

This clone was seen once. The chain joins TRBV27 to TRBJ1-1; possibly TRBD1 for D (5 bases). The germline CDR1 and CDR2 sequences are MNHEY and SMNVEV (reference sequence). The V and J ends lost 6 bases and 3 bases respectively, with 20 bases between them. CDR3 length: 16 residues. CDR3 in amino acids: CASSASGGEVDTEAFF. The CDR3 nucleotides read TGTGCCAGCAGCGCCTCCGGGGGGGAGGTAGACACTGAAGCTTTCTTT.

The chain recombines TRBV6-1 with TRBJ2-7; D is unclear. CDR1 and CDR2 (germline): MNHNS, SASEGT. This CDR3 comprises 14 residues. V lost 2 bases to trimming and J lost 4 bases, with 12 bases between them. CDR3: CASSEIILEYEQYF. Written as DNA, the CDR3 is TGTGCCAGCAGTGAAATTATCCTAGAATACGAGCAGTACTTC.

The gene calls are TRBV30 and TRBJ1-1, with a weak D call TRBD1 (5 bases). Germline lookup yields CDR1 GTSNPN and CDR2 SVGIG (reference sequence). V was trimmed by 4 bases and J by 4 bases, leaving 13 bases between them. The CDR3 is 13 amino acids. This chain's CDR3 is CAWNGRGPTEAFF. In nucleotides, the CDR3 is TGTGCCTGGAATGGAAGGGGCCCCACTGAAGCTTTCTTT.

This chain joins TRBV4-1 and TRBJ2-1; D could derive from TRBD1 or TRBD2 (5 bases each). V lost 5 bases and J lost 10, with 24 bases in between. The CDR3 covers 16 residues. From germline, CDR1 is MGHRA and CDR2 YSYEKL. The CDR3 DNA reads TGCGCCAGCAGCGTTCGGGACCTACCGATGTTTGGGGAGCAGTTCTTC. Translated, it gives CASSVRDLPMFGEQFF.

Of note for this clone: Other DNA sequences in this specimen translate into the identical CDR3. The CDR3 spells CASSVGGAANTEAFF. The DNA of the CDR3 is TGTGCCAGCAGCGTTGGAGGGGCTGCGAACACTGAAGCTTTCTTT. This chain uses TRBV9 with TRBJ1-1; weak D call: TRBD1 (5 bases). Germline CDR1 and CDR2: SGDLS and YYNGEE. V lost 2 bases to trimming and J lost 1 base, with 12 bases between them. This CDR3 is built from 15 residues.

The J gene is TRBJ1-1, the V gene TRBV19; 7 bases match TRBD1. CDR1 and CDR2 (germline): LNHDA, SQIVND (reference sequence). The length of the CDR3 is 15 residues. V was clipped by 6 bases and J by 0 bases; unmatched bases: 7. The CDR3 DNA is TGTGCCAGTAGACATAGACAGGGAATGAACACTGAAGCTTTCTTT. Its translation: CASRHRQGMNTEAFF.

The chain has TRBV11-3 and TRBJ2-5, with 7 positions matching TRBD1. The CDR3 covers 13 residues. CDR1 is SGHNT, CDR2 YENEEA, per germline. With V trimmed by 5 bases and J by 7 bases, 7 bases remained unmatched. As DNA, the CDR3 is TGTGCCAGCAGCCAAGACAGGGTTGGGACCCAGTACTTC. This encodes CASSQDRVGTQYF.

The rearrangement links TRBV28 to TRBJ1-5; D is possibly TRBD1 (5 bases). The germline gives CDR1 MDHEN, CDR2 SYDVKM. The CDR3 is made up of 16 amino acids. Trimming pared 6 bases from V and 1 base from J, leaving 16 bases between. The CDR3 region is CASRWPPGVSNQPQHF. The CDR3 DNA is TGTGCCAGCAGGTGGCCCCCGGGGGTAAGCAATCAGCCCCAGCATTTT.

This rearrangement joins TRBV19 to TRBJ2-5; D is possibly TRBD2 (6 bases). This CDR3 has 15 residues. V shed 6 bases and J shed 5 bases, with 19 bases lying between them. Germline values: CDR1 LNHDA, CDR2 SQIVND (reference sequence). The CDR3 loop reads CASRPRDSLWETQYF. The CDR3 DNA reads TGTGCCAGTAGACCAAGGGACTCGTTGTGGGAGACCCAGTACTTC. Full variable domain (missing parts from reference TRBV19 and TRBJ2-5): DGGITQSPKYLFRKEGQNVTLSCEQNLNHDAMYWYRQDPGQGLRLIYYSQIVNDFQKGDIAEGYSVSREKKESFPLTVTSAQKNPTAFYLCASRPRDSLWETQYFGPGTRLLVL.

The rearrangement joins TRBV9 to TRBJ1-2; TRBD1 agrees at 10 bases. Germline V lookup: CDR1 SGDLS, CDR2 YYNGEE. This CDR3 region has 14 residues. After removal of 3 bases from V and 2 bases from J, the junction contained 1 base not matched to a gene. The CDR3 sequence: CASSEDRGNYGYTF. The CDR3 DNA reads TGTGCCAGCAGCGAGGACAGGGGGAACTATGGCTACACCTTC.

Remarks on this clone: Given the absence of the conserved phenylalanine or tryptophan at the CDR3 end, a read error is likely. The DNA is omitted, as the CDR3 cannot be located on it reliably, and the CDR3 follows TCRdb's listing. The chain couples TRBV23-1 to TRBJ1-2. TRBV23-1 is reported as an ORF; its role is uncertain. The CDR3 is made up of 10 amino acids, end residues included. The CDR3 is CASSQSWNGV.

J is TRBJ2-2 and V is TRBV4-2; 10 nucleotides match TRBD1. From germline, CDR1 is LGHNA and CDR2 YNFKEQ. The CDR3 extends over 16 amino acids. Losses at the gene ends were 4 bases for V and 2 bases for J; bases not matched to a gene: 4. The CDR3 loop reads CASSRETGGNTGELFF. The CDR3 DNA sequence: TGTGCCAGCAGCCGGGAGACAGGGGGCAACACCGGGGAGCTGTTTTTT.

CDR3 loop: CASSGTGGLNEKLFF. The CDR3, as DNA: TGTGCCAGCAGTGGGACAGGGGGTCTTAATGAAAAACTGTTTTTT. The chain couples TRBV6-5 to TRBJ1-4; 11 positions agree with TRBD1. This CDR3 comprises 15 residues. J gave up 4 bases and V 5 bases, and 3 bases lay outside the gene matches. Germline lookup yields CDR1 MNHEY and CDR2 SVGAGI.

The rearrangement links TRBV6-5 to TRBJ1-1; 8 bases fit TRBD1. Germline V CDR1 and CDR2: MNHEY, SVGAGI. The CDR3 consists of 15 residues. The ends lost 5 bases at V and 3 bases at J; junction bases unmatched: 8. CDR3 coding DNA: TGTGCCAGCAGTGGGCCCAGGGGGCAGGACACTGAAGCTTTCTTT. Translation: CASSGPRGQDTEAFF.

This clone was observed once. The chain uses TRBV7-2 and TRBJ1-3; D not resolved. Trimming stripped 5 bases from V and 4 bases from J, with 15 bases between. Germline CDR1 and CDR2: SGHTA and FQGNSA. This CDR3 has 15 residues. The CDR3 region is CASSALLSAGNTIYF. The CDR3 DNA sequence: TGTGCCAGCAGCGCTCTTCTTTCTGCCGGAAACACCATATATTTT. The full variable domain, rest sourced from reference TRBV7-2 and TRBJ1-3, is GAGVSQSPSNKVTEKGKDVELRCDPISGHTALYWYRQSLGQGLEFLIYFQGNSAPDKSGLPSDRFSAERTGGSVSTLTIQRTQQEDSAVYLCASSALLSAGNTIYFGEGSWLTVV.

The gene calls are TRBV27 and TRBJ1-1, with 8 bases matching TRBD1. The CDR3 consists of 14 residues. With 1 base clipped from V and 5 bases from J, the junction kept 3 bases outside the gene matches. Germline lookup yields CDR1 MNHEY and CDR2 SMNVEV (reference sequence). CDR3 in amino acids: CASSLYQGATEAFF. As DNA, the CDR3 is TGTGCCAGCAGTTTATATCAGGGGGCGACTGAAGCTTTCTTT.

Remarks on this clone: The identical CDR3 is also encoded by other nucleotide sequences in the sample. J is TRBJ2-3 and V is TRBV9; 10 bases are a match to TRBD1. The CDR3 runs to 15 residues. Germline assignment: CDR1 SGDLS and CDR2 YYNGEE. V was clipped by 1 base and J by 3 bases; unmatched bases: 2. As DNA, the CDR3 is TGTGCCAGCAGCGTAAGGGACAGGGGTACAGATACGCAGTATTTT. Its protein product is CASSVRDRGTDTQYF.

This chain connects TRBV9 to TRBJ2-5; TRBD2 matches at 12 bases. The V segment lost 4 bases and the J segment 2 bases; nucleotides outside the gene matches: 9. The CDR3 is 17 amino acids. Germline V lookup: CDR1 SGDLS, CDR2 YYNGEE. CDR3 residues: CASSTGLAGREQETQYF. The CDR3 region has the DNA TGTGCCAGCAGCACCGGACTAGCGGGACGGGAACAAGAGACCCAGTACTTC.